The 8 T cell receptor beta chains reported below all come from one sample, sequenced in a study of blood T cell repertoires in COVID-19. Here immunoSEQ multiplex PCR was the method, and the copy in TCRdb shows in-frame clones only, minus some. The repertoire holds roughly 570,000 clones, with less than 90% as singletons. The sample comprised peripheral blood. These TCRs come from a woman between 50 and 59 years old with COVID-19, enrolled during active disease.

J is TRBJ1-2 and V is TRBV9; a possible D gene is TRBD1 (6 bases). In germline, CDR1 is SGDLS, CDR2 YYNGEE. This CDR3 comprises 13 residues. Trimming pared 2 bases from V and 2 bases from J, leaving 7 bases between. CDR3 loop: CASSVRGNYGYTF. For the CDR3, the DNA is TGTGCCAGCAGCGTCAGGGGAAACTATGGCTACACCTTC.

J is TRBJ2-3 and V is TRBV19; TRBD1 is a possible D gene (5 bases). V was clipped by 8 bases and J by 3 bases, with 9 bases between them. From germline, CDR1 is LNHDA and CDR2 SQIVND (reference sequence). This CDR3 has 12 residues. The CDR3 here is CASGSGTDTQYF. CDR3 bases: TGTGCCAGTGGGTCAGGGACAGATACGCAGTATTTT.

CDR3 sequence reads: CASRGGARETQYF. The CDR3 DNA reads as TGTGCCAGCCGAGGGGGGGCCAGAGAGACCCAGTACTTC. The rearrangement joins TRBV28 to TRBJ2-5; maybe TRBD2 (7 bases). V dropped 8 bases and J dropped 4 bases, with 14 bases sitting between them. CDR3 length: 13 residues. CDR1 is MDHEN, CDR2 SYDVKM, per germline.

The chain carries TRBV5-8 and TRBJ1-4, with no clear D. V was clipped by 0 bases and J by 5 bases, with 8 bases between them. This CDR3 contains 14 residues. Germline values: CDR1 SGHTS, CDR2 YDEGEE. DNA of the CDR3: TGTGCCAGCAGCTTGGGACACCAAAATGAAAAACTGTTTTTT. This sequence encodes CASSLGHQNEKLFF.

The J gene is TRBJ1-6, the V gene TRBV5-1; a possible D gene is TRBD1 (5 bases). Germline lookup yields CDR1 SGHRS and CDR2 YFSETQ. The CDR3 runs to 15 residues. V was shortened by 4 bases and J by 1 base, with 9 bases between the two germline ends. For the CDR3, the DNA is TGCGCCAGCAGCGGAGGGGATTCCTATAATTCACCCCTCCACTTT. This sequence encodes CASSGGDSYNSPLHF. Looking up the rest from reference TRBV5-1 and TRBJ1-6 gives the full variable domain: KAGVTQTPRYLIKTRGQQVTLSCSPISGHRSVSWYQQTPGQGLQFLFEYFSETQRNKGNFPGRFSGRQFSNSRSEMNVSTLELGDSALYLCASSGGDSYNSPLHFGNGTRLTVT.

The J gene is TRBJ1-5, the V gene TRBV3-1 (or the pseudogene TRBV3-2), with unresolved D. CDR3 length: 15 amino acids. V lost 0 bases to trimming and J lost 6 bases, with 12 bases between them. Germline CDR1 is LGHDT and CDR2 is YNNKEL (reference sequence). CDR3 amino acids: CASSQDLGGRQPQHF. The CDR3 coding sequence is TGTGCCAGCAGCCAAGATTTGGGAGGGCGTCAGCCCCAGCATTTT.

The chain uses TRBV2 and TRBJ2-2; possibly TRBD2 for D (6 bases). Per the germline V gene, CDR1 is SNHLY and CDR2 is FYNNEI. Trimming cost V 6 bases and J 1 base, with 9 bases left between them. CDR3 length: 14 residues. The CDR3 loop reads CASSLTRNTGELFF. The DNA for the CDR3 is TGTGCCAGCAGCCTGACTAGGAACACCGGGGAGCTGTTTTTT.

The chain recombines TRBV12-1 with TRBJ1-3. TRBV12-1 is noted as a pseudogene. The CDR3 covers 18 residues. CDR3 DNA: TGTGCCAGCCCACTTAGGCGAGGGGGGGCCAGATATGGAAACACCATATATTTT. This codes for CASPLRRGGARYGNTIYF.